The 10 T cell receptor beta chains presented below share a single source sample, sequenced in a study of T cells in Graves' hyperthyroidism and ophthalmopathy. Amplification of TCR beta CDR3 regions used RNA as the template. During a first-round RT-PCR of the TCR CDR3, the HTBI primer set was used. TCRdb reprocessed the multiplex PCR reads with MiXCR, giving one entry per CDR3 protein. The data hold around 440,000 distinct CDR3 sequences, with more than 15% observed a single time. Sequences were obtained from blood. Receptor source: a woman aged 18-35 years with Graves' hyperthyroidism.

The CDR3 here is CAWNRDSYNSPLHF. CDR3 bases: TGTGCCTGGAACCGGGACAGCTATAATTCACCCCTCCACTTT. The gene calls are TRBV30 and TRBJ1-6; 7 positions agree with TRBD1. V lost 4 bases, J lost 3 bases, and 3 bases stayed unmatched. There are 14 residues in the CDR3. Germline V gene data show CDR1 as GTSNPN and CDR2 as SVGIG (reference sequence). Full variable domain (outside the CDR3, taken from reference TRBV30 and TRBJ1-6): SQTIHQWPATLVQPVGSPLSLECTVEGTSNPNLYWYRQAAGRGLQLLFYSVGIGQISSEVPQNLSASRPQDRQFILSSKKLLLSDSGFYLCAWNRDSYNSPLHFGNGTRLTVT.

In this sample, this clonotype turned up a few times. The junction departs from germline at one end; a sequencing error may be responsible. This rearrangement joins TRBV7-2 to TRBJ2-1; D unresolved. The CDR3 spans 15 residues. CDR1 is SGHTA and CDR2 is FQGNSA in the germline V gene. The CDR3 reads CASNLDLANYNEQFF. The CDR3 DNA follows: TGTGCCAGCAACTTAGATTTGGCAAACTACAATGAGCAGTTCTTC.

In this sample, this clonotype turned up a few times. J is TRBJ1-6 and V is TRBV4-1; D uncertain. Germline V gene sequence: CDR1 MGHRA, CDR2 YSYEKL. Between the trimmed V and J ends, which lost 1 base and 14 bases, there was a span of 12 bases. The CDR3 is 13 amino acids. CDR3 sequence: CASSQVGSRALHF. The CDR3 DNA sequence: TGCGCCAGCAGCCAAGTAGGATCTCGGGCCCTCCACTTT.

The rearrangement joins TRBV12-3 or TRBV12-4 to TRBJ1-1, with D perhaps TRBD1 (5 bases). Trimming took 5 bases from V and 0 from J, leaving 10 bases between them. This CDR3 has 14 amino acids. The CDR3 region has the DNA TGTGCCAGCAGTCAATCACAGGTGAACACTGAAGCTTTCTTT. Translated: CASSQSQVNTEAFF.

This clonotype came up many times. The CDR3 nucleotides read TGTGCCAGCAGCCCGAGGTGGAGAGATACGCAGTATTTT. Its protein is CASSPRWRDTQYF. This chain connects TRBV5-5 to TRBJ2-3; no reliable D call. The CDR3 runs to 13 residues. V gave up 4 bases and J gave up 5 bases, with 11 bases separating them. Germline V gene data show CDR1 as SGHKS and CDR2 as YYEKEE (reference sequence).

The rearrangement joins TRBV6-1 to TRBJ2-7; 8 bases line up with TRBD1. This CDR3 region has 15 residues. Losses at the gene ends were 7 bases for V and 4 bases for J; bases not matched to a gene: 12. Germline loops: CDR1 MNHNS, CDR2 SASEGT. Here the CDR3 reads CASNRAGQGFYEQYF. DNA of the CDR3: TGTGCCAGCAACAGAGCAGGACAGGGCTTTTACGAGCAGTACTTC.

This clonotype occurred many times. The chain's CDR3 is CASSLRIKGGTNTEAFF. In DNA form, the CDR3 reads TGCGCCAGCAGCTTGAGAATCAAGGGCGGGACGAACACTGAAGCTTTCTTT. The chain is built from TRBV5-1 and TRBJ1-1; possible D gene TRBD1, 5 bases. The CDR3 has 17 amino acids. Trimming left V 1 base short and J 1 base short, with 17 bases between. CDR1 is SGHRS, CDR2 YFSETQ, per germline.

CDR3 protein: CASSMVLAGGSTDTQYF. DNA for the CDR3: TGTGCCAGTAGTATGGTGCTAGCGGGAGGGAGTACAGATACGCAGTATTTT. The rearrangement uses TRBV19 and TRBJ2-3; TRBD2 matches 12 bases. The V gene end was trimmed by 3 bases and the J gene end by 3 bases; junction bases not matched to a gene: 7. CDR1 is LNHDA, CDR2 SQIVND, per germline (reference sequence). This CDR3 is built from 17 residues.

This chain links TRBV6-2 or TRBV6-3 with TRBJ2-3, with TRBD1 matching over 9 bases. CDR3 length: 13 residues. The ends lost 6 bases at V and 9 bases at J; junction bases unmatched: 7. Per germline, CDR1 MNHEY and CDR2 SVGEGT. The CDR3 DNA reads TGTGCCAGCAGCCCGGACAGGGGCCAGACGCAGTATTTT. It encodes CASSPDRGQTQYF.

The genes are TRBV28 and TRBJ2-7, with TRBD2 as a possible D gene (5 bases). The germline CDR1 and CDR2 sequences are MDHEN and SYDVKM. The CDR3 contains 11 residues. The ends were cut back, 5 bases at V and 7 bases at J, with 9 bases in the middle. This CDR3 reads CASSPRGEQYF. In DNA, the CDR3 is TGTGCCAGCAGTCCCCGAGGGGAGCAGTACTTC. The complete variable domain, with remaining parts taken from reference TRBV28 and TRBJ2-7, reads DVKVTQSSRYLVKRTGEKVFLECVQDMDHENMFWYRQDPGLGLRLIYFSYDVKMKEKGDIPEGYSVSREKKERFSLILESASTNQTSMYLCASSPRGEQYFGPGTRLTVT.